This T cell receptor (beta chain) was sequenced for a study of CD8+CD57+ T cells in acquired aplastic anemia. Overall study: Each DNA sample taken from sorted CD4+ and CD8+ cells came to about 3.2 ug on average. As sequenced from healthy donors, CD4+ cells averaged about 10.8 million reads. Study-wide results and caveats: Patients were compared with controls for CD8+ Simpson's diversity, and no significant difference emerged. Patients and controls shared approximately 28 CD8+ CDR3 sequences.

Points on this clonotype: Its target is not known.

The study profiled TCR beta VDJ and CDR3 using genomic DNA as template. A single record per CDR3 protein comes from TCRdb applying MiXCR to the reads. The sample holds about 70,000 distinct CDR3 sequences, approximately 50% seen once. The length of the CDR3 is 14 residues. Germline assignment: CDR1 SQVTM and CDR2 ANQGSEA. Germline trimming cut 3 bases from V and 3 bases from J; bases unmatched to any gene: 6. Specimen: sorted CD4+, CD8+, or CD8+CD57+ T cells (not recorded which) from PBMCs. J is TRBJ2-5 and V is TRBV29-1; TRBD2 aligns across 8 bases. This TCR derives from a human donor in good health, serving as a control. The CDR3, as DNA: TGCAGCGTTGATTTGCGGGGGGAAAAAGAGACCCAGTACTTC. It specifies CSVDLRGEKETQYF.